This T cell receptor beta chain was sequenced during a study of identical twins. General study findings and limits: Cord blood beta clonotypes present at high abundance carried fewer insertions; no such pattern appeared in memory repertoires.

As regards this clonotype: The antigen is undetermined.

The CDR3 has 15 amino acids. V was clipped by 6 bases and J by 4 bases; unmatched bases: 12. Germline loops: CDR1 DFQATT, CDR2 SNEGSKA (reference sequence). A universal primer site was added by template switching, and unique molecular identifiers were carried by the cDNA. TCRdb processed the 5' RACE reads anew with MiXCR; each CDR3 protein has one entry. The repertoire holds about 390,000 distinct CDR3 sequences, approximately 8.8% seen once, with 7.5% to 9.5% in the top ten. The TCR sequence derives from a woman aged 45-65 years in good health. The V gene is TRBV20-1, the J gene TRBJ2-7; 10 bases are shared with TRBD1. Source material: naive T cells sorted from blood. In nucleotides, the CDR3 is TGCAGTGCCAAGAATCTCGGACAGGGGGTGTACGAGCAGTACTTC. It encodes CSAKNLGQGVYEQYF.